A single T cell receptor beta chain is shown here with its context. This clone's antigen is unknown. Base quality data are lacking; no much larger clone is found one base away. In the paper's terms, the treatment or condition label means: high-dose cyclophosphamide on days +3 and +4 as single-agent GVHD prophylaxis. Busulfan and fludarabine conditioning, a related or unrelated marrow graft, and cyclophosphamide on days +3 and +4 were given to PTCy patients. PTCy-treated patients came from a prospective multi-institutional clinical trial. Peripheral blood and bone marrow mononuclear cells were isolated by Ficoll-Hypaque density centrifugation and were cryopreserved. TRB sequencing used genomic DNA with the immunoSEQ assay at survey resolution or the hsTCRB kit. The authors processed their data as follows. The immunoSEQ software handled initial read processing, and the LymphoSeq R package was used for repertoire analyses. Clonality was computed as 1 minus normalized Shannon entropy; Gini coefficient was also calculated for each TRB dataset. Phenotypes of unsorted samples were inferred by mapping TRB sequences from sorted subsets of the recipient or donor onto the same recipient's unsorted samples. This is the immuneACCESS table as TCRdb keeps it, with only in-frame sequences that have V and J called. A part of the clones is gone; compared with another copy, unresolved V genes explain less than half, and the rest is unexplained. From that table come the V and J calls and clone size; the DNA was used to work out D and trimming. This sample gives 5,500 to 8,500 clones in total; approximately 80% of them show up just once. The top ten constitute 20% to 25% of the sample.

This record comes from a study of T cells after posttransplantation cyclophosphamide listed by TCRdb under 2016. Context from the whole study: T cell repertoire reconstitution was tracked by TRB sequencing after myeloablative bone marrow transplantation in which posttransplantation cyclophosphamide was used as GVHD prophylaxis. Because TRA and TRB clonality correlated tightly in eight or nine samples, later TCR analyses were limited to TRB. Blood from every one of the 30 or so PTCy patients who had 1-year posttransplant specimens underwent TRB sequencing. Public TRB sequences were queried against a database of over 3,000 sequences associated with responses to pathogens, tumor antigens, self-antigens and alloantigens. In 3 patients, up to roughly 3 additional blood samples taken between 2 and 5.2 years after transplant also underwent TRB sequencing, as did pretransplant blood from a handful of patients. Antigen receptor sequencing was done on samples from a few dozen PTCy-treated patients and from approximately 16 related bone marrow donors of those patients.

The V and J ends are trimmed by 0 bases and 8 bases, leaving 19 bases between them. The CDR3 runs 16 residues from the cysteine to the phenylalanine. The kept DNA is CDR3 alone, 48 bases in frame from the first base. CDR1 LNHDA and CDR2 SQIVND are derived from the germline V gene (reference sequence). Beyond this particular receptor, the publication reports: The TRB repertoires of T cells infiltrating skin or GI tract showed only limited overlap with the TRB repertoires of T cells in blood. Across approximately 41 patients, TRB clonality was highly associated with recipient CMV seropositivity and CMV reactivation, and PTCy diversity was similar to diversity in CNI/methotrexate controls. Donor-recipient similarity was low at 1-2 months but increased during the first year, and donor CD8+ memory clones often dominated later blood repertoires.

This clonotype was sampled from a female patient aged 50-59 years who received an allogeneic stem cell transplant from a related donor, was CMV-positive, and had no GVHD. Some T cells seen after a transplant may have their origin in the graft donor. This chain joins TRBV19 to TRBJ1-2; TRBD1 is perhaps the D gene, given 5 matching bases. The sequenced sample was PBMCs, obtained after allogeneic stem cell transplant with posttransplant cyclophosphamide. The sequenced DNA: TGTGCCAGTAGTATAGAGGACACCGGGGGATACGGCGGCTACACCTTC. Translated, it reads CASSIEDTGGYGGYTF.